This passage covers 18 T cell receptor beta chains from one sample sequenced in a study of blood T cell repertoires in COVID-19. Measured with immunoSEQ multiplex PCR; TCRdb has only the in-frame clones, and not every one. The sample has 250,000 or so clones, over 80% seen once. Material for sequencing was PBMCs or T cells enriched from blood (not recorded which). These receptors all stem from a human donor in a cohort exposed to, infected with or recovered from COVID-19 (not recorded which). The donor label of this sample is uncertain.

The chain couples TRBV5-6 to TRBJ2-1; perhaps TRBD1 as D (6 bases). Looked up from germline, CDR1 is SGHDT and CDR2 is YYEEEE. V was trimmed by 5 bases and J by 7 bases, leaving 16 bases between them. This CDR3 region has 14 residues. The CDR3 loop reads CASRESGDANEQFF. In DNA form, the CDR3 reads TGTGCCAGCAGAGAGTCAGGGGATGCGAATGAGCAGTTCTTC. The full variable domain, with the rest looked up from reference TRBV5-6 and TRBJ2-1, is DAGVTQSPTHLIKTRGQQVTLRCSPKSGHDTVSWYQQALGQGPQFIFQYYEEEERQRGNFPDRFSGHQFPNYSSELNVNALLLGDSALYLCASRESGDANEQFFGPGTRLTVL.

The V and J genes are TRBV18 and TRBJ1-5; 8 nucleotides line up with TRBD1. Germline V gene data show CDR1 as KGHSH and CDR2 as LQKENI. The trim removed 3 bases at V and 3 bases at J, leaving 4 bases unmatched. The CDR3 has 15 amino acids. CDR3 sequence reads: CASSPRTGTNQPQHF. CDR3 nucleotide sequence: TGTGCCAGCTCACCCCGGACAGGGACCAATCAGCCCCAGCATTTT.

The gene calls are TRBV4-1 and TRBJ2-7, with 10 nucleotides matching TRBD2. The germline V gene encodes CDR1 MGHRA and CDR2 YSYEKL. The V and J ends lost 3 bases and 4 bases, in that order; junction bases with no gene match: 6. The CDR3 has 15 amino acids. For the CDR3, the DNA is TGCGCCAGCAGCCATCCCGGGACTAGCGTATACGAGCAGTACTTC. Translation: CASSHPGTSVYEQYF.

The chain links TRBV4-3 to TRBJ2-5, with 9 bases that match TRBD2. This CDR3 spans 15 amino acids. V dropped 0 bases and J dropped 5; count of bases not matched to a gene: 4. Germline V gene data show CDR1 as LGHNA and CDR2 as YSLEER. The CDR3 DNA follows: TGCGCCAGCAGCCAAGACGCGAGCGGGGGGGAGACCCAGTACTTC. Its translation is CASSQDASGGETQYF.

This CDR3 reads CASSFGRPTDTQYF. Written as DNA, the CDR3 is TGCGCCAGCAGCTTTGGCAGGCCCACAGATACGCAGTATTTT. This chain joins TRBV5-1 and TRBJ2-3; D gene unclear. Germline-derived CDR1 and CDR2 are SGHRS and YFSETQ. V lost 2 bases and J 2 bases, leaving 9 bases between the germline ends. The length of the CDR3 is 14 residues.

As DNA, the CDR3 is TGTGCCAGCAGCCAAGGTGCCCTGAGGGGGGCCAACGTCCTGACTTTC. It yields the protein CASSQGALRGANVLTF. The chain joins TRBV3-1 (or the pseudogene TRBV3-2) to TRBJ2-6; D is undetermined. In germline, CDR1 is LGHDT, CDR2 YNNKEL (reference sequence). V was cut by 1 base and J by 4 bases, with 11 bases left in between. CDR3 length: 16 residues.

The genes are TRBV5-8 and TRBJ2-5; D is possibly TRBD1 (6 bases). V gave up 4 bases and J gave up 2 bases, with 12 bases separating them. Per the germline V gene, CDR1 is SGHTS and CDR2 is YDEGEE. This CDR3 spans 14 amino acids. The CDR3 spells CASSRRTVQETQYF. CDR3 DNA sequence: TGTGCCAGCAGCCGCCGGACAGTTCAAGAGACCCAGTACTTC.

This chain connects TRBV25-1 to TRBJ1-1; no clear D. The CDR3 consists of 11 residues. With 6 bases removed from V and 6 bases from J, the gap between germline ends came to 8 bases. The germline V gene has CDR1 MGHDK and CDR2 SYGVNS. The CDR3 loop reads CASRTGAEAFF. DNA of the CDR3: TGTGCCAGCAGAACCGGGGCTGAAGCTTTCTTT.

This chain joins TRBV11-3 and TRBJ2-2, with D unclear. Trimming removed 2 bases at V and 5 bases at J, with 9 bases between. CDR3 length: 14 amino acids. CDR1 is SGHNT, CDR2 YENEEA, per germline. This CDR3 is CASSLSLRTGELFF. The CDR3 DNA sequence: TGTGCCAGCAGCTTATCTCTGAGAACCGGGGAGCTGTTTTTT.

The chain joins TRBV7-2 to TRBJ1-6; 8 nucleotides line up with TRBD1. The length of the CDR3 is 13 residues. Germline CDR1 SGHTA, CDR2 FQGNSA. V shed 8 bases and J 8 bases; nucleotides not matched to a gene: 5. Here the CDR3 DNA reads TGTGCCAGCGGAGGACAGGGAGATTCACCCCTCCACTTT. Its protein is CASGGQGDSPLHF.

This sequence joins TRBV19 and TRBJ1-3; 7 nucleotides match TRBD1. Germline-derived CDR1 and CDR2 are LNHDA and SQIVND (reference sequence). V was clipped by 6 bases and J by 3 bases; unmatched bases: 5. CDR3 length: 14 amino acids. The CDR3 DNA sequence: TGTGCCAGTAGCGGCTACAGGGGTGGAAACACCATATATTTT. Its translation is CASSGYRGGNTIYF.

This sequence joins TRBV27 and TRBJ1-5; D unclear. V was trimmed by 4 bases and J by 5 bases, leaving 12 bases between them. Germline CDR1 and CDR2: MNHEY and SMNVEV (reference sequence). The CDR3 loop spans 14 amino acids. CDR3: CASSSLPLDQPQHF. As DNA, the CDR3 is TGTGCCAGCAGTTCCTTACCTCTAGATCAGCCCCAGCATTTT.

This chain joins TRBV7-8 and TRBJ2-6; TRBD2 matches 7 bases. The CDR3 loop spans 18 amino acids. Germline V gene lookup returns CDR1 SGHVS and CDR2 FQNEAQ. V shed 3 bases and J 0 bases; nucleotides not matched to a gene: 8. The CDR3 bases are TGTGCCAGCAGCTTGATGGGGGGGATGCCCTCTGGGGCCAACGTCCTGACTTTC. Amino acid sequence: CASSLMGGMPSGANVLTF.

The chain joins TRBV30 to TRBJ1-3; the D gene is possibly TRBD1 (6 bases). Trimming took off 7 bases at V and 4 bases at J, with 11 bases between the two ends. Looked up from germline, CDR1 is GTSNPN and CDR2 is SVGIG (reference sequence). CDR3 length: 12 residues. CDR3 residues: CAYRDTGNTIYF. CDR3 in DNA: TGTGCCTACAGGGATACCGGAAACACCATATATTTT.

The genes are TRBV7-9 and TRBJ1-2, with D tentatively TRBD1 (5 bases). V was shortened by 5 bases and J by 0 bases, with 25 bases between the two germline ends. Germline V gene sequence: CDR1 SEHNR, CDR2 FQNEAQ (reference sequence). This CDR3 comprises 19 residues. CDR3 sequence: CASSSADSSLKSTNYGYTF. The CDR3 DNA follows: TGTGCCAGCAGCAGCGCAGACAGCAGTCTGAAGTCGACTAACTATGGCTACACCTTC.

This clone was observed a single time. This chain joins TRBV4-2 and TRBJ1-1; TRBD1 aligns across 8 bases. Germline loops: CDR1 LGHNA, CDR2 YNFKEQ. This CDR3 is built from 16 residues. V trimming: 0 bases; J trimming: 11 bases; junction bases outside the gene matches: 14. The CDR3 here is CASSQDGSGTGEYAFF. DNA for the CDR3: TGTGCCAGCAGCCAAGATGGGTCCGGGACAGGTGAATATGCTTTCTTT.

V is TRBV29-1 and J is TRBJ2-3; the D gene is possibly TRBD2 (6 bases). The length of the CDR3 is 13 residues. CDR1 is SQVTM, CDR2 ANQGSEA, per germline. Trimming cost V 8 bases and J 2 bases, with 14 bases left between them. The chain's CDR3 is CSTDGTHTDTQYF. Written as DNA, the CDR3 is TGCAGCACCGACGGGACTCACACAGATACGCAGTATTTT.

This clone appeared once. The chain links TRBV5-6 to TRBJ1-5; D might be TRBD1 (5 bases). This CDR3 region has 14 residues. The V and J ends lost 1 base and 12 bases respectively, with 17 bases between them. Germline assignment: CDR1 SGHDT and CDR2 YYEEEE. The CDR3 reads CASSLSSPQGVQHF. The CDR3 DNA is TGTGCCAGCAGCTTGTCGAGCCCGCAAGGGGTCCAGCATTTT.